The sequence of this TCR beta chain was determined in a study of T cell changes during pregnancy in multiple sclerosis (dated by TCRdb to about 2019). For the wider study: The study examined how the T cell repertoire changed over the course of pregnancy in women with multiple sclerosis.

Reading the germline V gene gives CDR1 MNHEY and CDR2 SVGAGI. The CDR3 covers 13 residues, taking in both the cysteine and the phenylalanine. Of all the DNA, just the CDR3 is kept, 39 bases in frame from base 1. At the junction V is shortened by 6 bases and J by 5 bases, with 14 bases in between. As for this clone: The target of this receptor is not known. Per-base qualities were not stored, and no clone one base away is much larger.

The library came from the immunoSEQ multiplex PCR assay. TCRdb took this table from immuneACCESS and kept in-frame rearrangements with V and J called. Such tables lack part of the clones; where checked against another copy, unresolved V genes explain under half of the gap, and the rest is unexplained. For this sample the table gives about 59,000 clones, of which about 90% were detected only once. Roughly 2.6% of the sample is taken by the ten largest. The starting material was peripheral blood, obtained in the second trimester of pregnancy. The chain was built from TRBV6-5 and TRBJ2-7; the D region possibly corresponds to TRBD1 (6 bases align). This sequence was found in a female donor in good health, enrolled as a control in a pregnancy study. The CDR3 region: CASSRVTGNEQYF. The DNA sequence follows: TGTGCCAGCAGCCGCGTTACAGGGAACGAGCAGTACTTC.